This T cell receptor (beta chain) was retrieved from a study of T cell repertoires in cytomegalovirus infection. Study-wide context: Public TCR beta signatures marked donors with CMV infection and the matching HLA.

Germline V CDR1 and CDR2: MNHNY, SVGAGI (reference sequence). CDR3 size: 13 residues. Whole-study results and caveats: CMV-specific TCR beta clonotypes restricted by HLA-C were the ones dominating the ex vivo response.

This clonotype was picked up many times. Its target is unknown. At one end the junction does not follow the germline gene, possibly because of a read error. TCRdb re-analysed the reads in MiXCR, keeping a single row per CDR3 protein. The repertoire holds around 530,000 distinct CDR3 sequences, with 16% as singletons. This receptor was obtained from a human donor in good health (CMV status not recorded). Some clones in this sample may be carry-over from other donors' samples. Material: CD8+ T cells from PBMCs. The chain joins TRBV6-6 to TRBJ1-2; D may be TRBD1 (6 bases). DNA of the CDR3: TGTGCCAGTAGTTTGTGGGGGGCAGAGGGCTACACCTTC. The encoded protein is CASSLWGAEGYTF.